The T cell receptor (beta chain) described here comes from a study of T cells of healthy individuals. This clonotype was counted between two and nine times. A single record per CDR3 protein comes from TCRdb applying MiXCR to the 5' RACE reads. Here the sample spans 60,000 to 75,000 distinct CDR3 sequences, around 16% being singletons. The receptor was isolated from a human donor in good health.

The CDR3 reads CASSQGQLNSPLHF. The CDR3 bases are TGTGCCAGCAGCCAGGGACAACTCAATTCACCCCTCCACTTT. This sequence joins TRBV7-9 and TRBJ1-6, with D perhaps matching TRBD1 (6 bases). The ends were cut back, 5 bases at V and 7 bases at J, with 12 bases in the middle. This CDR3 spans 14 amino acids. Germline CDR1 SEHNR, CDR2 FQNEAQ (reference sequence).